This TCR beta chain was found in a study of shared clonotypes between healthy human individuals. In the authors' workflow: Quality scores were absent from the junction-only immunoSEQ sequences, so filtering differed. TCRdb keeps only in-frame clones here, not all; method: immunoSEQ multiplex PCR. V and J calls and clone size follow that table, whereas D and trimming were derived from the DNA. The repertoire holds about 520,000 clones, with about 84% as singletons. Germline CDR1 and CDR2: SGHTA and FQGNSA. The CDR3 runs 17 residues. Comments on this clone: A read error is likely here: a far larger clone is one base away.

Sequenced input: PBMCs. J is TRBJ2-1 and V is TRBV7-2; 14 bases agree with TRBD2. The receptor was isolated from a middle-aged woman in good health. Some clones in this sample may be carry-over from other donors' samples. CDR3 residues: CASSINGLAGGYDEQFF. As DNA, the CDR3 is TGTGCCAGCAGCATAAACGGACTAGCGGGAGGCTACGATGAGCAGTTCTTC.